The source of this TCR beta chain is a study of cytomegalovirus exposure and HLA in healthy donors. General observations from the study: Among TCR beta chains, those listed as cytomegalovirus-associated numbered some 160.

60 Vbeta and 13 Jbeta primers were used in PCR. Clones were read by immunoSEQ multiplex PCR, and TCRdb kept only the in-frame ones, dropping some. The repertoire holds some 130,000 clones, with around 77% as singletons. Comments on this clone: What it binds is unknown.

The CDR3 covers 14 residues. The germline gives CDR1 SGDLS, CDR2 YYNGEE. Germline trimming cut 2 bases from V and 7 bases from J; bases unmatched to any gene: 3. The sample taken for sequencing was PBMCs. This receptor was taken from a man over 45 in good health and CMV-seronegative. The J gene is TRBJ2-3, the V gene TRBV9; 11 bases match TRBD2. Here the CDR3 reads CASSVGLADYTQYF. The CDR3 nucleotides read TGTGCCAGCAGCGTGGGACTAGCGGACTATACGCAGTATTTT.